Listed below are T cell receptor beta chains from one sample, sequenced in a study of regulatory T cells in long-lasting Graves disease. TCRdb re-called the multiplex PCR reads with MiXCR, one entry per CDR3 protein. The sample records more than 400,000 distinct CDR3 sequences, roughly 15% being singletons. These data were also filed under a second study, of T cells in Graves' hyperthyroidism and ophthalmopathy.

Sequenced material: peripheral blood mononuclear cells (PBMCs), taken at new diagnosis, from a patient treated with antithyroid drugs. The receptors come from a woman under 40 with Graves disease. CDR3s include the opening cysteine and the closing phenylalanine or tryptophan. The D gene is left open where the match is weak. Some rows mark clone size as missing; the rest say once, few, many or name a class of expanded clone.

TRBJ2-5,TRBV6-5,TRBD2,few,TGTGCCAGCAGTTACTTGGGGAGGGCCGACGAGACCCAGTACTTC,CASSYLGRADETQYF
TRBJ2-1,TRBV27,NA,NA,TGTGCCAGCAGTTTATTGCGGTACTCCTACAATGAGCAGTTCTTC,CASSLLRYSYNEQFF
TRBJ2-7,TRBV20-1,NA,many,TGCAGTGCTAGATACAGAGGCTCCTACGAGCAGTACTTC,CSARYRGSYEQYF
TRBJ2-2,TRBV11-2,NA,few,TGTGCCAGCAGCCAACACGGAGCTCATCGGGAGCTGTTTTTT,CASSQHGAHRELFF
TRBJ2-1,TRBV6-2/TRBV6-3,TRBD2,few,TGTGCCAGCAGTTATGCCGGGGGGTCCTACAATGAGCAGTTCTTC,CASSYAGGSYNEQFF
TRBJ1-6,TRBV12-3/TRBV12-4,NA,NA,TGTGCCAGCTCGGGGGGGCAATCACCCCTCCACTTT,CASSGGQSPLHF
TRBJ2-3,TRBV27,TRBD2,NA,TGTGCCAGCAGTTTAATTCTTCGCGGGGGACCCGATCGGGATACGCAGTATTTT,CASSLILRGGPDRDTQYF
TRBJ1-1,TRBV27,NA,many,TGTGCCAGCAATTCAGGGGCATCGAACACTGAAGCTTTCTTT,CASNSGASNTEAFF
TRBJ1-2,TRBV10-3,NA,few,TGTGCCATCAGTTGGCGGGTTCTATCTAACTATGGCTACACCTTC,CAISWRVLSNYGYTF
TRBJ2-1,TRBV20-1,NA,NA,TGCAGTGCCCTTCAAATCCGCGGAAGCTCCTACAATGAGCAGTTCTTC,CSALQIRGSSYNEQFF
TRBJ2-1,TRBV20-1,TRBD2,few,TGCAGTGCTAGCCCGGGACTAGCTGCGAATGAGCAGTTCTTC,CSASPGLAANEQFF
TRBJ2-7,TRBV28,NA,NA,TGTGCCAGCAGTCCGGAATTACGTAAAGGGCGGAACGAGCAGTACTTC,CASSPELRKGRNEQYF
TRBJ2-3,TRBV19,NA,NA,TGTGCCAGTAGTATAAAGGGAGACACCACAGATACGCAGTATTTT,CASSIKGDTTDTQYF
TRBJ1-4,TRBV13,TRBD1,NA,TGTGCCAGCAGCTCTTGGGACAGTACTAATGAAAAACTGTTTTTT,CASSSWDSTNEKLFF
TRBJ2-7,TRBV6-2/TRBV6-3,NA,many,TGTGCCAGCAGTGGGGAAACCGGGACGGGAAGCTACGAGCAGTACTTC,CASSGETGTGSYEQYF
TRBJ1-2,TRBV29-1,NA,many,TGCAGCGTTTTCGGCCGGGACACGATCTCATCGGGGGGCTACACCTTC,CSVFGRDTISSGGYTF
TRBJ1-1,TRBV27,NA,many,TGTGCCAGCAGTCTGGGGACATCCGGCACTGAAGCTTTCTTT,CASSLGTSGTEAFF
TRBJ2-7,TRBV27,TRBD1,many,TGTGCCAGCAGTTCCGGGACAGGGTACAACGAGCAGTACTTC,CASSSGTGYNEQYF
TRBJ1-5,TRBV18,NA,many,TGTGCCAGCTCACCAACCGACATCAATCAGCCCCAGCATTTT,CASSPTDINQPQHF
TRBJ2-2,TRBV12-5,TRBD2,few,TGTGCTAGTGGTTTGGCTGAGGGCCCACGGCTAGCGGGAGGGTGGGGTTTTACCGGGGAGCTGTTTTTT,CASGLAEGPRLAGGWGFTGELFF
TRBJ2-7,TRBV14,NA,NA,TGTGCCAGCAGCTCCTCGAGTGGGTACCCGGGGTCCGAGCAGTACTTC,CASSSSSGYPGSEQYF
TRBJ2-3,TRBV30,NA,few,TGTGCCTGGAGCGAGTGGGGATTCACAGATACGCAGTATTTT,CAWSEWGFTDTQYF
TRBJ1-1,TRBV6-1,NA,many,TGTGCCAGCAGTGAAGCGCGGCAGGGGCGCGCTGAAGCTTTCTTT,CASSEARQGRAEAFF
TRBJ2-3,TRBV7-2,NA,many,TGTGCCAGCAGCCTGGACTTGGATACGCAGTATTTT,CASSLDLDTQYF
TRBJ2-1,TRBV20-1,TRBD2,NA,TGCAGTGCTGCGCCTAGCGGGACCAACAATGAGCAGTTCTTC,CSAAPSGTNNEQFF
TRBJ2-1,TRBV12-3/TRBV12-4,NA,many,TGTGCCAGCAGTCCCCTTCACGGCTATGAGCAGTTCTTC,CASSPLHGYEQFF
TRBJ2-5,TRBV20-1,NA,many,TGCAGTGCTAGGTCCAGAACCACAAACCAAGAGACCCAGTACTTC,CSARSRTTNQETQYF
TRBJ2-7,TRBV6-1,NA,few,TGTGCCAGCAGTGAAAGACTATACTACGAGCAGTACTTC,CASSERLYYEQYF
TRBJ1-1,TRBV27,NA,many,TGTGCCAGCAGTTTAAAAGTGAACACTGAAGCTTTCTTT,CASSLKVNTEAFF
TRBJ1-5,TRBV4-3,NA,NA,TGCGCCAGCAGCCGATCCGGTGGGGATCAGCCCCAGCATTTT,CASSRSGGDQPQHF
TRBJ2-1,TRBV6-1,TRBD2,many,TGTGCCAGCAAACATATCCCGGGAGGAGGCATCAATGAGCAGTTCTTC,CASKHIPGGGINEQFF
TRBJ1-5,TRBV10-3,NA,NA,TGTGCCATCAGTGAGTCGGGCAGCTATAGCAATCAGCCCCAGCATTTT,CAISESGSYSNQPQHF
TRBJ2-2,TRBV12-3/TRBV12-4,TRBD1,few,TGTGCCAGCAGTTCCAGGACAGGGGGGGCCGGGGAGCTGTTTTTT,CASSSRTGGAGELFF
TRBJ1-5,TRBV7-2,TRBD1,many,TGTGCCAGCAGCCCGGCCTCATGGACAGGGATAGATCAGCCCCAGCATTTT,CASSPASWTGIDQPQHF
TRBJ1-1,TRBV11-2,NA,few,TGTGCCAGCAGCTTAGCGGGAGATGGAGCTTTCTTT,CASSLAGDGAFF
TRBJ2-7,TRBV29-1,TRBD1,NA,TGCAGCGTTGGGGGACAGGGGGCTGGTGAGCAGTACTTC,CSVGGQGAGEQYF
TRBJ2-5,TRBV7-9,NA,many,TGTGCCATCCCTGCCCGGGAACAAGAGACCCAGTACTTC,CAIPAREQETQYF
TRBJ2-5,TRBV7-2,NA,NA,TGTGCCAGCAGCTTAGAGTGGGGCCACTCACCTCAAGAGACCCAGTACTTC,CASSLEWGHSPQETQYF
TRBJ1-1,TRBV4-1,NA,many,TGCGCCAGCAGCCAAGTCAGTATGAACACTGAAGCTTTCTTT,CASSQVSMNTEAFF
TRBJ2-2,TRBV10-1,TRBD2,NA,TGCGCCAGCAGTGAGTCGGGACTAGCGGGAGGTATTAACACCGGGGAGCTGTTTTTT,CASSESGLAGGINTGELFF
TRBJ1-5,TRBV6-2/TRBV6-3,NA,few,TGTGCCAGCAGTTACTCGAGGGCGGATCAGCCCCAGCATTTT,CASSYSRADQPQHF
TRBJ2-3,TRBV28,TRBD2,many,TGTGCCAGCAGTTCTAGCGGCGCTTATGATACGCAGTATTTT,CASSSSGAYDTQYF
TRBJ2-1,TRBV20-1,TRBD2,many,TGCAGTGCTCAGCGGGAGAGGTCCTACAATGAGCAGTTCTTC,CSAQRERSYNEQFF
TRBJ1-3,TRBV12-3/TRBV12-4,NA,many,TGTGCCAGCGGATCCACTCGGGCCTCTGGAAACACCATATATTTT,CASGSTRASGNTIYF
TRBJ1-4,TRBV25-1,NA,NA,TGTGCCAGCAGTTCACGCGGGACACCTAATGAAAAACTGTTTTTT,CASSSRGTPNEKLFF
TRBJ2-3,TRBV6-2/TRBV6-3,NA,NA,TGTGCCAGCAGCAGACTGGGACCGAGGACAGATACGCAGTATTTT,CASSRLGPRTDTQYF
TRBJ1-1,TRBV7-2,NA,many,TGTGCCAGCAGCGTTTATACGGTGGGGGGCCAGACTGAAGCTTTCTTT,CASSVYTVGGQTEAFF
TRBJ2-2,TRBV2,NA,NA,TGTGCCAGCAATCGGGTAGGGAAGGTGACCGGGGAGCTGTTTTTT,CASNRVGKVTGELFF
TRBJ2-2,TRBV11-2,NA,few,TGTGCCAGCAGCTTAGATCCCAGGGCGAACACCGGGGAGCTGTTTTTT,CASSLDPRANTGELFF
TRBJ2-1,TRBV7-2,TRBD2,once,TGTGCCAGCAGCGGCTCGGGACTAGCGGGTAAGAATGAGCAGTTCTTC,CASSGSGLAGKNEQFF
TRBJ2-7,TRBV12-3/TRBV12-4,NA,many,TGTGCCAGCAGCCAACGCCGGGACTGGCTCTACGAGCAGTACTTC,CASSQRRDWLYEQYF
TRBJ1-4,TRBV20-1,NA,many,TGCAGTGCTAGTCACAGCAATGAAAAACTGTTTTTT,CSASHSNEKLFF
TRBJ2-6,TRBV6-1,TRBD2,NA,TGTGCCGGGCAAGCGGGACGACGCTCTGGGGCCAACGTCCTGACTTTC,CAGQAGRRSGANVLTF